This TCR beta chain is from a study of cytomegalovirus exposure and HLA in healthy donors. On the study more broadly: Roughly 80 million unique TCRs from HLA-typed donors were held in an early data release. Of all 400 or so donors who were genotyped, roughly 83% belonged to the Caucasian-associated ancestry cluster.

Points from the study as a whole: 16,951 TCR beta sequences were associated with HLA alleles at 0.05 false discovery rate in a later analysis. Reportedly, fewer N-insertions than the approximately 680-donor mean appeared in an Asian-associated ancestry cluster in a later analysis.

Trimming cost V 0 bases and J 4 bases; bases outside gene matches: 4. Germline lookup yields CDR1 SGDLS and CDR2 YYNGEE. This CDR3 has 15 residues. As concerns this clone: The target antigen is unknown.

The study ran its PCR with 60 Vbeta and 13 Jbeta primers. Profiling relied on immunoSEQ multiplex PCR, and the TCRdb table lists in-frame clones only, not all of them. The sample comprises approximately 89,000 clones, about 74% of which are singletons, and roughly 3.5% rests with the top ten. V gene TRBV9 combines with J gene TRBJ2-5, with TRBD2 matching over 9 bases. Sequenced material: PBMCs. This clonotype was obtained from a man aged 25 to 45 in good health and CMV-seronegative. The CDR3 nucleotides are TGTGCCAGCAGCGTAGTAGGACTAGCGACAGAGACCCAGTACTTC. Residues: CASSVVGLATETQYF.